This entry lists 25 T cell receptor beta chains sequenced from one sample in a study of blood T cell repertoires in COVID-19. This table comes from immunoSEQ multiplex PCR, and its TCRdb copy is limited to in-frame clones, with some not included. The data contain more than 55,000 clones, 75% to 90% of them singletons. Sequences were obtained from peripheral blood. These TCRs come from a human donor with active COVID-19. The donor label of this sample is uncertain.

The chain carries TRBV30 and TRBJ2-3; 9 bases map to TRBD2. With 7 bases clipped from V and 1 base from J, the junction kept 3 bases outside the gene matches. Germline V gene sequence: CDR1 GTSNPN, CDR2 SVGIG (reference sequence). The CDR3 is 13 residues long. The CDR3 DNA reads as TGTGCCTCCGAGCGGGGGGGCACAGATACGCAGTATTTT. This translates into CASERGGTDTQYF.

This sequence joins TRBV6-5 and TRBJ1-4; the D gene is possibly TRBD1 (6 bases). In germline, CDR1 is MNHEY, CDR2 SVGAGI. This CDR3 spans 15 amino acids. V shed 2 bases and J shed 8 bases, with 15 bases lying between them. This chain's CDR3 is CASSYEQGVSEKLFF. The DNA of the CDR3 is TGTGCCAGCAGTTACGAACAGGGCGTGAGCGAAAAACTGTTTTTT.

This sequence joins TRBV7-3 and TRBJ2-1; 9 nucleotides agree with TRBD1. V shed 5 bases and J 0 bases; nucleotides not matched to a gene: 5. The CDR3 loop spans 16 amino acids. Germline CDR1 SGHTA, CDR2 FQGTGA. CDR3 sequence: CASSPMGQGSYNEQFF. In DNA form, the CDR3 reads TGTGCCAGCAGCCCCATGGGACAGGGCTCCTACAATGAGCAGTTCTTC.

The chain couples TRBV11-2 to TRBJ1-6; 7 bases match TRBD1. Germline loops: CDR1 SGHAT, CDR2 FQNNGV. The CDR3 extends over 14 amino acids. With 4 bases clipped from V and 4 bases from J, the junction kept 1 base outside the gene matches. In nucleotides, the CDR3 is TGTGCCAGCAGCTCGGGACAGTATAATTCACCCCTCCACTTT. It specifies CASSSGQYNSPLHF.

This clone was observed a few times. V gene TRBV7-9 combines with J gene TRBJ1-5; no clear D gene. The CDR3 covers 16 residues. V gave up 4 bases and J gave up 6 bases, with 19 bases separating them. The germline gives CDR1 SEHNR, CDR2 FQNEAQ (reference sequence). CDR3 amino acids: CASSSSGPWAGQPQHF. The DNA of the CDR3 is TGTGCCAGCAGCTCATCGGGCCCATGGGCGGGTCAGCCCCAGCATTTT.

This chain connects TRBV11-2 to TRBJ2-3; 9 bases match TRBD2. The ends lost 0 bases at V and 9 bases at J; junction bases unmatched: 4. Germline lookup yields CDR1 SGHAT and CDR2 FQNNGV. There are 14 residues in the CDR3. The CDR3 reads CASSLDPAGGTQYF. In DNA form, the CDR3 reads TGTGCCAGCAGCTTAGATCCAGCGGGAGGAACGCAGTATTTT.

The chain employs TRBV3-1 (or the pseudogene TRBV3-2) and TRBJ2-7; no clear D. The CDR3 has 17 residues. Germline values: CDR1 LGHDT, CDR2 YNNKEL (reference sequence). Trimming took off 2 bases at V and 2 bases at J, with 19 bases between the two ends. CDR3 in DNA: TGTGCCAGCAGCCAACTAGGCGTAGCCTCAAGAGCCTACGAGCAGTACTTC. This sequence encodes CASSQLGVASRAYEQYF.

The V call is TRBV5-1, the J call TRBJ2-7, with 7 bases aligning to TRBD1. Germline CDR1 reads SGHRS; CDR2 reads YFSETQ. J gave up 5 bases and V 0 bases, and 5 bases lay outside the gene matches. The CDR3 is made up of 14 amino acids. The DNA for the CDR3 is TGCGCCAGCAGCTTGGCCTACAGGGGCGACGAGCAGTACTTC. It specifies CASSLAYRGDEQYF.

The chain uses TRBV25-1 and TRBJ2-3; D is possibly TRBD1 (5 bases). The CDR3 is 17 amino acids. V was cut by 5 bases and J by 1 base, with 19 bases left in between. Germline V gene lookup returns CDR1 MGHDK and CDR2 SYGVNS. In DNA, the CDR3 is TGTGCCAGCAGTAACATTAACAGGAGAGCAGGCACAGATACGCAGTATTTT. This translates into CASSNINRRAGTDTQYF.

The chain has TRBV6-5 and TRBJ2-3, with D possibly being TRBD2 (6 bases). Germline V gene data show CDR1 as MNHEY and CDR2 as SVGAGI. V lost 10 bases and J lost 1, with 15 bases in between. The CDR3 covers 14 residues. CDR3 in DNA: TGTGCCACGGCGGGGACGGGGCGCACAGATACGCAGTATTTT. Translating it yields CATAGTGRTDTQYF.

This CDR3 reads CASSPGTTYNEQFF. The CDR3 DNA sequence: TGTGCCAGCTCACCAGGGACTACCTACAATGAGCAGTTCTTC. The J gene is TRBJ2-1, the V gene TRBV18, with TRBD2 matching over 7 bases. The CDR3 spans 14 residues. V dropped 2 bases and J dropped 2; count of bases not matched to a gene: 0. CDR1 and CDR2 (germline): KGHSH, LQKENI. The full variable domain, rest sourced from reference TRBV18 and TRBJ2-1, is NAGVMQNPRHLVRRRGQEARLRCSPMKGHSHVYWYRQLPEEGLKFMVYLQKENIIDESGMPKERFSAEFPKEGPSILRIQQVVRGDSAAYFCASSPGTTYNEQFFGPGTRLTVL.

The V and J genes are TRBV14 and TRBJ2-7, with unresolved D. Looked up from germline, CDR1 is SGHDN and CDR2 is FVKESK. Trimming took 3 bases from V and 0 from J, leaving 9 bases between them. This CDR3 contains 14 residues. CDR3 loop: CASSHLLFSYEQYF. The CDR3 nucleotides are TGTGCCAGCAGCCATCTCCTATTCTCCTACGAGCAGTACTTC.

The V gene is TRBV7-9, the J gene TRBJ1-6; 10 nucleotides match TRBD1. The CDR3 is 17 residues long. Germline V gene data show CDR1 as SEHNR and CDR2 as FQNEAQ (reference sequence). After removal of 5 bases from V and 8 bases from J, the junction contained 12 bases not matched to a gene. The CDR3 reads CASSPAFDRGLYSPLHF. The DNA for the CDR3 is TGTGCCAGCAGCCCAGCATTCGACAGGGGGCTATATTCACCCCTCCACTTT. Combining the CDR3 with reference TRBV7-9 and TRBJ1-6 gives the whole variable domain DTGVSQNPRHKITKRGQNVTFRCDPISEHNRLYWYRQTLGQGPEFLTYFQNEAQLEKSRLLSDRFSAERPKGSFSTLEIQRTEQGDSAMYLCASSPAFDRGLYSPLHFGNGTRLTVT.

This sequence joins TRBV28 and TRBJ2-2; perhaps TRBD1 as D (6 bases). The V end lost 7 bases, the J end lost 6 bases, and 12 bases lay between the germline ends. Germline V lookup: CDR1 MDHEN, CDR2 SYDVKM. The CDR3 length is 13 residues. The DNA of the CDR3 is TGTGCCAGCAATTCAGGGGCCCCCGGGGAGCTGTTTTTT. Protein: CASNSGAPGELFF.

The chain joins TRBV7-9 to TRBJ2-5, with 8 bases fitting TRBD1. J was trimmed by 7 bases and V by 5 bases; bases with no gene match: 15. The CDR3 covers 16 residues. CDR1 is SEHNR and CDR2 is FQNEAQ in the germline V gene (reference sequence). The CDR3 here is CASSPSADRVKGTQYF. In DNA form, the CDR3 reads TGTGCCAGCAGCCCTTCGGCGGACAGGGTAAAAGGGACCCAGTACTTC.

The gene calls are TRBV28 and TRBJ1-6; D unclear. CDR3 length: 14 residues. The V and J ends lost 6 bases and 10 bases respectively, with 16 bases between them. Germline V lookup: CDR1 MDHEN, CDR2 SYDVKM. CDR3 DNA sequence: TGTGCCAGCAGCCCGGGAAGCCGAGGCTCACCCCTCCACTTT. The encoded protein is CASSPGSRGSPLHF.

Only a few counts were recorded for this clone. V is TRBV10-1 and J is TRBJ1-2; 7 bases fit TRBD1. The CDR3 runs to 13 residues. Germline-derived CDR1 and CDR2 are WNHNN and SYGVQD (reference sequence). The junction had 3 bases not matched to a gene; V was cut back by 3 bases and J by 5 bases. The CDR3 DNA sequence: TGCGCCAGCAGTGAAGGGGGCGCGTATGGCTACACCTTC. Its translation is CASSEGGAYGYTF.

This chain connects TRBV10-2 to TRBJ2-7; 10 nucleotides match TRBD2. V trimming: 8 bases; J trimming: 0 bases; junction bases outside the gene matches: 7. The CDR3 is 15 residues long. Germline values: CDR1 WSHSY, CDR2 SAAADI. CDR3 sequence (DNA): TGCGCCAGCCGTCTAGCGGGGGAAACCTCCTACGAGCAGTACTTC. Its translation is CASRLAGETSYEQYF.

This sequence joins TRBV5-6 and TRBJ1-1; 8 bases match TRBD1. Germline CDR1 and CDR2: SGHDT and YYEEEE. The V and J ends lost 5 bases and 2 bases, in that order; junction bases with no gene match: 2. The CDR3 spans 13 residues. The CDR3 DNA reads as TGTGCCAGCAGTCAGGGGGCAAACACTGAAGCTTTCTTT. This gives the protein CASSQGANTEAFF.

This chain links TRBV7-2 with TRBJ2-7; 9 bases map to TRBD2. Germline loops: CDR1 SGHTA, CDR2 FQGNSA. This CDR3 has 14 residues. Trimming took 4 bases from V and 2 from J; bases not matched to a gene: 3. Here the CDR3 DNA reads TGTGCCAGCAGCTCGGCTAGCGGGACCTACGAGCAGTACTTC. Protein sequence: CASSSASGTYEQYF.

The J gene is TRBJ1-5, the V gene TRBV7-2; D possibly corresponds to TRBD1 (6 bases). V was pared by 3 bases and J by 6 bases, with 15 bases between. The CDR3 is made up of 15 amino acids. Per the germline V gene, CDR1 is SGHTA and CDR2 is FQGNSA. CDR3 loop: CASSFAGEQGQPQHF. CDR3 nucleotides: TGTGCCAGCAGCTTTGCAGGGGAGCAGGGTCAGCCCCAGCATTTT.

V usage is TRBV10-3 and J usage is TRBJ2-7; 8 bases are shared with TRBD2. Per germline, CDR1 ENHRY and CDR2 SYGVKD. J lost 3 bases, V lost 5 bases, and 3 bases had no gene match. This CDR3 has 13 residues. For the CDR3, the DNA is TGTGCCATCAGTACCGGGACTAGCTACGAGCAGTACTTC. As protein: CAISTGTSYEQYF.

The V call is TRBV9, the J call TRBJ2-2; 11 bases agree with TRBD2. The germline V gene has CDR1 SGDLS and CDR2 YYNGEE. With 2 bases clipped from V and 4 bases from J, the junction kept 1 base outside the gene matches. The CDR3 is made up of 15 amino acids. The CDR3 here is CASSVSGGATGELFF. In DNA form, the CDR3 reads TGTGCCAGCAGCGTTAGCGGGGGGGCCACCGGGGAGCTGTTTTTT. The entire variable domain, with the rest obtained from reference TRBV9 and TRBJ2-2, is as follows: DSGVTQTPKHLITATGQRVTLRCSPRSGDLSVYWYQQSLDQGLQFLIQYYNGEERAKGNILERFSAQQFPDLHSELNLSSLELGDSALYFCASSVSGGATGELFFGEGSRLTVL.

The CDR3 DNA sequence: TGTGCCAGCTCACCACCGGGGCAGGGCTATGGCTACACCTTC. As protein: CASSPPGQGYGYTF. The chain recombines TRBV18 with TRBJ1-2, with a possible D match to TRBD1 (5 bases). The CDR3 runs 14 residues. V was shortened by 0 bases and J by 4 bases, with 9 bases between the two germline ends. Germline CDR1 KGHSH, CDR2 LQKENI.

The rearrangement uses TRBV5-4 and TRBJ1-1, with 8 bases fitting TRBD1. CDR1 is SGHNT and CDR2 is YYREEE in the germline V gene (reference sequence). With V trimmed by 0 bases and J by 1 base, 8 bases remained unmatched. The CDR3 extends over 17 amino acids. CDR3 coding DNA: TGTGCCAGCAGCTTGGCGGTCGGACAGGGTAGGAACACTGAAGCTTTCTTT. It encodes CASSLAVGQGRNTEAFF. Full variable domain (rest looked up from reference TRBV5-4 and TRBJ1-1): ETGVTQSPTHLIKTRGQQVTLRCSSQSGHNTVSWYQQALGQGPQFIFQYYREEENGRGNFPPRFSGLQFPNYSSELNVNALELDDSALYLCASSLAVGQGRNTEAFFGQGTRLTVV.